Below, 15 T cell receptor beta chains from the same sample are listed, as sequenced in a study of breast tumors, draining lymph nodes, adjacent tissues. TCRdb processed the multiplex PCR reads anew with MiXCR; each CDR3 protein has one entry. The data contain over 200,000 distinct CDR3 sequences, less than 35% of them singletons. Samples came from axillary lymph nodes draining the breast cancer. Input material: axillary lymph node tissue. Receptors originate from a female donor with breast cancer. Some clones in this sample may be carry-over from other donors' samples.

There are many counts of this clonotype. This chain joins TRBV9 and TRBJ2-5; D call uncertain. The CDR3 consists of 14 residues. CDR1 and CDR2 from the germline V gene are SGDLS and YYNGEE. V gave up 4 bases and J gave up 1 base, with 11 bases separating them. The CDR3 protein is CASSPRLRQETQYF. DNA of the CDR3: TGTGCCAGCAGCCCCCGATTACGCCAAGAGACCCAGTACTTC.

In the case of this clonotype: This CDR3 is missing its conserved last phenylalanine or tryptophan, likely due to a read error. The rearrangement uses TRBV7-9 and TRBJ2-4; 12 bases fit TRBD2. The CDR3 runs 16 residues. V shed 5 bases, J shed 2 bases, and the junction held 4 bases outside the gene matches. The germline CDR1 and CDR2 sequences are SEHNR and FQNEAQ (reference sequence). The CDR3 DNA reads as TGTGCCAGCAGCCTCCTAGCGGGGGGGTCCAAAAACATTCAGTACCTC. Its translation: CASSLLAGGSKNIQYL.

J is TRBJ1-6 and V is TRBV5-6; TRBD1 matches 8 bases. The CDR3 loop spans 14 amino acids. Trimming took 5 bases from V and 10 from J; bases not matched to a gene: 8. Germline CDR1 reads SGHDT; CDR2 reads YYEEEE. CDR3 sequence reads: CASSTGQGHSPLHF. Here the CDR3 DNA reads TGTGCCAGCAGTACAGGACAGGGACACTCACCCCTCCACTTT.

This chain joins TRBV11-2 and TRBJ1-3; D ambiguous. The germline V gene encodes CDR1 SGHAT and CDR2 FQNNGV. CDR3 length equals 14 residues. V lost 11 bases and J lost 1, with 15 bases in between. This CDR3 is CARSNLGSGNTIYF. The CDR3 bases are TGTGCCCGTTCAAACTTGGGGTCTGGAAACACCATATATTTT.

The chain recombines TRBV20-1 with TRBJ2-3, with D possibly matching TRBD2 (7 bases). Trimming took off 2 bases at V and 4 bases at J, with 16 bases between the two ends. CDR3 length: 15 residues. The V gene's germline CDR1 is DFQATT and CDR2 SNEGSKA (reference sequence). CDR3 DNA: TGCAGTGCTAGATCCGGGGGGCTAGCTTCAGATACGCAGTATTTT. This translates into CSARSGGLASDTQYF.

This clonotype was seen many times. The chain has TRBV6-9 and TRBJ2-2, with a weak D call TRBD1 (6 bases). V gave up 5 bases and J gave up 3 bases, with 10 bases separating them. The CDR3 is made up of 14 amino acids. Looked up from germline, CDR1 is MNHGY and CDR2 is SVAAGI. The CDR3 bases are TGTGCCAGCAGTCGGACAGAGGACACCGGGGAGCTGTTTTTT. It encodes CASSRTEDTGELFF.

The chain carries TRBV5-5 and TRBJ2-1; the match to TRBD2 covers 10 bases. Germline CDR1 SGHKS, CDR2 YYEKEE (reference sequence). With 3 bases clipped from V and 6 bases from J, the junction kept 12 bases outside the gene matches. The CDR3 has 17 amino acids. The CDR3 loop is CASSWLGVGLAVNEQFF. CDR3 sequence (DNA): TGTGCCAGCAGCTGGCTGGGTGTCGGACTAGCGGTCAATGAGCAGTTCTTC.

In its sample, this clonotype was seen many times. The CDR3 is CASSQDPSGQGLGANVLTF. The CDR3 region has the DNA TGCGCCAGCAGCCAAGATCCTAGCGGACAGGGGTTAGGGGCCAACGTCCTGACTTTC. The chain uses TRBV4-1 and TRBJ2-6, with 9 bases fitting TRBD1. Germline V gene lookup returns CDR1 MGHRA and CDR2 YSYEKL. The CDR3 covers 19 residues. The V and J ends lost 0 bases and 4 bases, in that order; junction bases with no gene match: 10.

As for this clonotype: This may stem from a read error, because a much larger clone lies one nucleotide away. The chain uses TRBV18 and TRBJ2-7, with unresolved D. CDR1 is KGHSH and CDR2 is LQKENI in the germline V gene. The CDR3 totals 15 residues. Trimming shortened V by 5 bases and J by 2 bases, and 16 bases separated the two germline ends. The CDR3 DNA follows: TGTGCCAGCTCAACATGGTCTGGGGTCCCCTACGAGCAGTACTTC. Its protein is CASSTWSGVPYEQYF. Looking up the rest from reference TRBV18 and TRBJ2-7 gives the full variable domain: NAGVMQNPRHLVRRRGQEARLRCSPMKGHSHVYWYRQLPEEGLKFMVYLQKENIIDESGMPKERFSAEFPKEGPSILRIQQVVRGDSAAYFCASSTWSGVPYEQYFGPGTRLTVT.

The sample holds many counts of this clonotype. The chain combines TRBV24-1 with TRBJ1-2, with 7 positions matching TRBD1. The V gene end was trimmed by 4 bases and the J gene end by 2 bases; junction bases not matched to a gene: 3. The germline V gene encodes CDR1 KGHDR and CDR2 SFDVKD. The CDR3 is made up of 14 amino acids. CDR3 nucleotide sequence: TGTGCCACCAGTGACCGGGGACAGAACTATGGCTACACCTTC. It codes for CATSDRGQNYGYTF.

This clonotype appeared many times. J is TRBJ2-7 and V is TRBV20-1; D may be TRBD2 (5 bases). The germline V and J ends were trimmed by 0 bases and 2 bases, with 8 bases remaining between them. The CDR3 consists of 13 residues. The germline CDR1 and CDR2 sequences are DFQATT and SNEGSKA (reference sequence). CDR3 in amino acids: CSAREAAAYEQYF. CDR3 DNA: TGCAGTGCTAGAGAAGCGGCCGCCTACGAGCAGTACTTC.

The rearrangement joins TRBV2 to TRBJ1-6, with TRBD1 as a possible D gene (5 bases). Deletions cut 7 bases from V and 7 bases from J, with 11 bases between. The CDR3 is 13 amino acids. Germline assignment: CDR1 SNHLY and CDR2 FYNNEI. CDR3 sequence reads: CASMGHGNSPLHF. The CDR3 DNA is TGTGCCAGCATGGGGCACGGGAATTCACCCCTCCACTTT.

The chain links TRBV7-9 to TRBJ1-5; maybe TRBD1 (5 bases). Germline CDR1 reads SEHNR; CDR2 reads FQNEAQ (reference sequence). V lost 5 bases, J lost 3 bases, and 14 bases lay in between. CDR3 length: 15 amino acids. The CDR3 nucleotides read TGTGCCAGCAGCCGGGGACTAGCGGACAATCAGCCCCAGCATTTT. Translating it yields CASSRGLADNQPQHF.

This clonotype has a count of ten or more. The rearrangement joins TRBV20-1 to TRBJ2-7; maybe TRBD1 (5 bases). Germline CDR1 reads DFQATT; CDR2 reads SNEGSKA (reference sequence). The ends were cut back, 3 bases at V and 4 bases at J, with 13 bases in the middle. CDR3 length: 13 residues. CDR3: CSARTAMGYEQYF. The CDR3 DNA is TGCAGTGCTAGGACAGCGATGGGGTACGAGCAGTACTTC.

This clonotype was observed many times. The chain combines TRBV10-3 with TRBJ2-5; D is unresolved. Trimming pared 1 base from V and 6 bases from J, leaving 12 bases between. This CDR3 spans 14 amino acids. The germline gives CDR1 ENHRY, CDR2 SYGVKD. The CDR3 sequence is CAISELEPPKTQYF. As DNA, the CDR3 is TGTGCCATCAGTGAGTTGGAACCCCCCAAGACCCAGTACTTC.